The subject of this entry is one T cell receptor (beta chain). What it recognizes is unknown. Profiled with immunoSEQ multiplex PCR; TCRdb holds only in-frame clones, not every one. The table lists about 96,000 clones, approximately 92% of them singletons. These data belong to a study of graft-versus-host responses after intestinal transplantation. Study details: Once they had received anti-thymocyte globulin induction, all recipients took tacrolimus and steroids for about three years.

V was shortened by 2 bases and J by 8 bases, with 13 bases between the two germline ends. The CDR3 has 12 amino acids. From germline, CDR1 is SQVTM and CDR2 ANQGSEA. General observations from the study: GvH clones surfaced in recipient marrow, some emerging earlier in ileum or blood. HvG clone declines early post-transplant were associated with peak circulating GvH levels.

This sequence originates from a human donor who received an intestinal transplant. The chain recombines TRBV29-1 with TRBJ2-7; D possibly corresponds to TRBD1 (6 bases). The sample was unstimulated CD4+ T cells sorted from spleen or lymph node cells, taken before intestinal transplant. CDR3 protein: CSVEKQGSKQYF. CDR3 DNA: TGCAGCGTTGAAAAACAGGGAAGTAAGCAGTACTTC.